This T cell receptor (beta chain) was sequenced in a study of OX40 agonist ivuxolimab in advanced cancers. Study at large: The dose-escalation cohort was approximately 85% male, with a mean age of 60 years, ranging about 23 to 90. Overall study results and limits: Both CD4+ and CD8+ T cell populations in blood had undergone clonal expansion by week 6 at 0.1 to 3.0 mg/kg.

Sequenced by immunoSEQ multiplex PCR; TCRdb stores in-frame clones only, minus some. Altogether under 65,000 clones are present, about 89% being singletons, with the ten largest covering around 12%. Concerning this clone itself: Its specificity is not known.

Germline loops: CDR1 MNHEY, CDR2 SVGAGI. CDR3 size: 13 residues. V was shortened by 3 bases and J by 1 base, with 6 bases between the two germline ends. Source: CD4+ or CD8+ T cells sorted from blood, taken in a trial of the OX40 agonist ivuxolimab. This clonotype was obtained from an adult with an advanced solid tumor such as melanoma, head and neck, liver or kidney cancer. The chain combines TRBV6-5 with TRBJ2-5; D gene uncertain. CDR3 in amino acids: CASSYLGQETQYF. The CDR3 region has the DNA TGTGCCAGCAGTTATCTGGGCCAAGAGACCCAGTACTTC.